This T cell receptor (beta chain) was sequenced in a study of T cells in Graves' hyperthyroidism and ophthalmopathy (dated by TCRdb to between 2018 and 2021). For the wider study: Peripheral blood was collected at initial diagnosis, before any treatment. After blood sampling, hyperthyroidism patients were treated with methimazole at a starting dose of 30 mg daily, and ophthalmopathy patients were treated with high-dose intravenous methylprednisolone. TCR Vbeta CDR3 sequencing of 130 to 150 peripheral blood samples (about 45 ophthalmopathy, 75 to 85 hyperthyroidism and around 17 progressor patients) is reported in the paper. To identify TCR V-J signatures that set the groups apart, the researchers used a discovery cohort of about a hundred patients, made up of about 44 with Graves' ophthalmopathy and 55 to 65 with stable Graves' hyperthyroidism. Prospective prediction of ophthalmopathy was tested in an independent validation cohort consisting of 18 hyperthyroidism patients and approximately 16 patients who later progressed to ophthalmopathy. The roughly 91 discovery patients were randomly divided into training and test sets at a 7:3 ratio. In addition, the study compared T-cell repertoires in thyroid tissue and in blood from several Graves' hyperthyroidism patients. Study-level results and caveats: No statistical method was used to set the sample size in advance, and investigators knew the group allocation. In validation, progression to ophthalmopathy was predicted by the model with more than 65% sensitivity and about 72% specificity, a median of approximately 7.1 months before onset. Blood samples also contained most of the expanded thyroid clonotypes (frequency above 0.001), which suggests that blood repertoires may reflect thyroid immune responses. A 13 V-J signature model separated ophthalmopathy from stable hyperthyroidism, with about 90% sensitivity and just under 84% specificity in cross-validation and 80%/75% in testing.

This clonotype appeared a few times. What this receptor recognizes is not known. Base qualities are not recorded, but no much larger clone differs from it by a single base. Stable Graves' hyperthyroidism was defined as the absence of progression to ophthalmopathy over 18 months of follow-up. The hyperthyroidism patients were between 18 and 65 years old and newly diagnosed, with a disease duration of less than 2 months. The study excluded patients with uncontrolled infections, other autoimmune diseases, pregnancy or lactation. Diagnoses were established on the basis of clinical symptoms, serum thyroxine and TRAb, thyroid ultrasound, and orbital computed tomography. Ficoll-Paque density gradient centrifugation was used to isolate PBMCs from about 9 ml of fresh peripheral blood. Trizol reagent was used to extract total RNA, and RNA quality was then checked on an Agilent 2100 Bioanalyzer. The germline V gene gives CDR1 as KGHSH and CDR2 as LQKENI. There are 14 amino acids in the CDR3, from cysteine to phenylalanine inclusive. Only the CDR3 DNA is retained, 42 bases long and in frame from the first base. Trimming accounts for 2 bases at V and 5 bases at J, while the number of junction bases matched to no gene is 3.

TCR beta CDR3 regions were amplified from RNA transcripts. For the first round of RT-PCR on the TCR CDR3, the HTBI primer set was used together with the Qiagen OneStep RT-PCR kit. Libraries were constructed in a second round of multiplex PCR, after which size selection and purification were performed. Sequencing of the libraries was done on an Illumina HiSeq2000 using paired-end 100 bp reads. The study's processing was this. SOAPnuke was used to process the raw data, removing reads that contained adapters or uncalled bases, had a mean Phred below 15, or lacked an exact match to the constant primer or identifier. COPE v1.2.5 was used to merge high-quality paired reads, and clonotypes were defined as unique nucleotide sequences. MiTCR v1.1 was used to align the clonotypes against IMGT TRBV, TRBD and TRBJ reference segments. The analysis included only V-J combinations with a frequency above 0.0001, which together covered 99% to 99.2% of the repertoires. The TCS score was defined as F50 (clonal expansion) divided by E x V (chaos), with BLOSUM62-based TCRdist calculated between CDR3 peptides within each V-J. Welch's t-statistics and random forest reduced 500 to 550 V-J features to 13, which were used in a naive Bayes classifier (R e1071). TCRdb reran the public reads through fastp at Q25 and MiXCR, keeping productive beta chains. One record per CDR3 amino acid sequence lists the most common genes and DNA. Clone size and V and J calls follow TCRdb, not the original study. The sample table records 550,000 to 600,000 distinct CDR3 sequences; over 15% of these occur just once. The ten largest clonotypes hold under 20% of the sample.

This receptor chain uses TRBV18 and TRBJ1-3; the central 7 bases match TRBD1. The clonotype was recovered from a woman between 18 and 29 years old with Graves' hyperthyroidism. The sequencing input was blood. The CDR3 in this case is CASSPSTGRNTIYF. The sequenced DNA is TGTGCCAGCTCACCATCGACAGGGAGAAACACCATATATTTT.